This is a list of T cell receptor beta chains from one sample in a study of cytotoxic CD8 clonotypes in ibrutinib-treated CLL. Clones were sequenced by immunoSEQ multiplex PCR, and TCRdb holds only the in-frame ones, with some missing. This table has some 300,000 clones, just under 80% appearing once. The starting material was PBMCs, obtained before ibrutinib treatment. All receptors come from a human donor with chronic lymphocytic leukemia. CDR3s include the opening cysteine and the closing phenylalanine or tryptophan. The order of the fields is V gene, J gene, clone size, D gene, CDR3 DNA, CDR3 protein. A D gene is named only where the DNA matches it firmly. For some rows the clone size is stated as once, few or many, or as a class when expanded; others skip it.

TRBV25-1	TRBJ2-1	.	.	TGTGCCAGCAGTGTGAGGAGTTTGAGCCTTAAGCAGTTCTTC	CASSVRSLSLKQFF
TRBV28	TRBJ2-7	.	.	TGTGCCAGCAGTTCACTCTACGAGCAGTACTTC	CASSSLYEQYF
TRBV9	TRBJ2-5	.	.	TGTGCCAGCAGCGTAGGACCCCAGTGGGGGACCCAGTACTTC	CASSVGPQWGTQYF
TRBV11-2	TRBJ2-1	.	.	TGTGCCAGCAGCCCGTGGATCGGAGTCGGTATCTACAATGAGCAGTTCTTC	CASSPWIGVGIYNEQFF
TRBV15	TRBJ2-7	.	.	TGTGCCACCAGCAGACCCGTAGCCTACGAGCAGTACTTC	CATSRPVAYEQYF
TRBV10-3	TRBJ2-1	.	TRBD1	TGTGCCATCCGACAGGGGGTCGCGAATGAGCAGTTCTTC	CAIRQGVANEQFF
TRBV19	TRBJ2-7	.	TRBD1	TGTGCCAGTACTATGACCGGGACAGGCAACTACGAGCAGTACTTC	CASTMTGTGNYEQYF
TRBV4-1	TRBJ2-5	.	.	TGCGCCAGCAGCCAAGAATCCTTAACGATAGGCGGTGGTGAGGAGACCCAGTACTTC	CASSQESLTIGGGEETQYF
TRBV9	TRBJ2-4	.	TRBD1	TGTGCCAGCAGCGACCGGGACAGCAAAAACATTCAGTACTTC	CASSDRDSKNIQYF
TRBV5-1	TRBJ2-3	.	TRBD2	TGCGCCAGCAGCTTGCGTGTAGCGGGAGTGGATACGCAGTATTTT	CASSLRVAGVDTQYF
TRBV27	TRBJ1-2	once	.	TGTGCCAGCAGCGGCCCTGGAGGGGGGCATACAAACTATGGCTACACCTTC	CASSGPGGGHTNYGYTF
TRBV2	TRBJ1-1	.	.	TGTGCCAGCCCCTCGGAAAGGCACACTGAAGCTTTCTTT	CASPSERHTEAFF
TRBV5-1	TRBJ2-1	.	TRBD2	TGCGCCAGCAGCTTCCTTAGCGGGAGGGCCGGTGAGCAGTTCTTC	CASSFLSGRAGEQFF
TRBV5-4	TRBJ2-5	.	TRBD1	TGTGCCAGCAGCTTTGCAGTGACAGGGGGCGCGAGGGAGACCCAGTACTTC	CASSFAVTGGARETQYF
TRBV29-1	TRBJ2-2	.	TRBD2	TGCAGCGTTCAAGCGGGAGGGAACACCGGGGAGCTGTTTTTT	CSVQAGGNTGELFF
TRBV5-6	TRBJ2-7	.	.	TGTGCCAGCAGCGGGAGAGGACTTGAGCAGTACTTC	CASSGRGLEQYF
TRBV5-1	TRBJ2-3	.	.	TGCGCCAGCAGCTTGTGGGATATCACTAGCACAGATACGCAGTATTTT	CASSLWDITSTDTQYF
TRBV23-1	TRBJ1-2	.	.	TGCGACTCTAAGGGGGTTTCACGTCTTAGCTATGGCTACACCTTC	CDSKGVSRLSYGYTF
TRBV29-1	TRBJ1-2	.	.	TGCAGCGTTCCAACTGCGTATGACCATGGCTACACCTTC	CSVPTAYDHGYTF
TRBV29-1	TRBJ2-7	.	.	TGCAGCGTTGGCCTGGGGCAGTCCTACGAGCAGTACTTC	CSVGLGQSYEQYF
TRBV19	TRBJ1-5	.	TRBD1	TGTGCCAGTAGTCCTTGGACAGGGGCCCAGGCCCAGCATTTT	CASSPWTGAQAQHF
TRBV30	TRBJ2-7	.	.	TGTGCCTGGAGTTACGGGCGGAATTACGAGCAGTACTTC	CAWSYGRNYEQYF
TRBV4-3	TRBJ2-7	.	TRBD1	TGCGCCAGCAGCCAAAGACAGGGGTTCTCCTACGAGCAGTACTTC	CASSQRQGFSYEQYF
TRBV14	TRBJ2-5	.	.	TGTGCCAGCAGCCCCCCGGGACTCCGTCTTGGGGAAGAGACCCAGTACTTC	CASSPPGLRLGEETQYF
TRBV29-1	TRBJ2-3	few	.	TGCAGCGTTGAAGCTTCTCTTAGGACTACGCAGTATTTT	CSVEASLRTTQYF
TRBV18	TRBJ2-1	.	.	TGTGCCAGCTCACCACCACATTCCAGGTCCTACAATGAGCAGTTCTTC	CASSPPHSRSYNEQFF
TRBV6-4	TRBJ2-1	.	.	TGTGCCAGCAGTGAATTTCCGACAGGATACAATGAGCAGTTCTTC	CASSEFPTGYNEQFF
TRBV30	TRBJ1-1	.	TRBD1	TGTGCCTGGAGACAGGGGTTGGCCACTGAAGCTTTCTTT	CAWRQGLATEAFF
TRBV28	TRBJ2-1	.	TRBD2	TGTGCCAGCAGTTTTATGGCGGGAGATTCGTACAATGAGCAGTTCTTC	CASSFMAGDSYNEQFF
TRBV7-9	TRBJ2-5	.	TRBD2	TGTGCCAGCAGCGTGCGGGAGGGGACGACCCAGTACTTC	CASSVREGTTQYF
TRBV5-1	TRBJ2-7	.	.	TGCGCCAGCAGCATAGATTGGAAACCCTACGAGCAGTACTTC	CASSIDWKPYEQYF
TRBV5-1	TRBJ2-2	few	TRBD2	TGCGCCAGCAGCCCCGACTGGGCGGGAGTAGTTTACGCCGGGGAGCTGTTTTTT	CASSPDWAGVVYAGELFF
TRBV5-3	TRBJ2-7	.	.	TGTGCCAGCAGCCATGTTGACCACTACGAGCAGTACTTC	CASSHVDHYEQYF
TRBV28	TRBJ2-1	few	TRBD2	TGTGCCAGCAGTTCTGCGGGAGGTTCCTACAATGAGCAGTTCTTC	CASSSAGGSYNEQFF
TRBV9	TRBJ2-1	.	TRBD2	TGTGCCAGCAGCGAAGCGGGAGGGCCCTACAATGAGCAGTTCTTC	CASSEAGGPYNEQFF
TRBV19	TRBJ2-7	.	TRBD1	TGTGCCAGTAGTCCGGACAGGGGGCTTAGCGAGCAGTACTTC	CASSPDRGLSEQYF